The next 9 T cell receptor beta chains were all read from a single sample in a study of cytomegalovirus exposure and HLA in healthy donors. PCR was performed using 60 Vbeta and 13 Jbeta primers. Produced via immunoSEQ multiplex PCR; TCRdb's table is partial and in-frame only. The listing records some 89,000 clones. Input material: PBMCs. These receptors originate from a woman aged 30 to 39 in good health and CMV-seronegative.

The genes are TRBV7-2 and TRBJ2-3; 8 nucleotides align to TRBD1. The CDR3 loop spans 16 amino acids. Germline V CDR1 and CDR2: SGHTA, FQGNSA. V was clipped by 2 bases and J by 6 bases; unmatched bases: 10. The CDR3 spells CASSLQGQGGGDTQYF. The CDR3 DNA reads as TGTGCCAGCAGCTTACAAGGACAGGGAGGAGGCGATACGCAGTATTTT.

This chain links TRBV5-6 with TRBJ2-7; 8 bases fit TRBD2. From germline, CDR1 is SGHDT and CDR2 YYEEEE. There are 13 residues in the CDR3. Germline trimming cut 5 bases from V and 3 bases from J; bases unmatched to any gene: 4. The CDR3 DNA reads TGTGCCAGCAGTAAGCGGGAGTACTACGAGCAGTACTTC. Protein: CASSKREYYEQYF.

This chain joins TRBV5-1 and TRBJ1-1, with 10 bases aligning to TRBD1. The CDR3 is 14 residues long. In germline, CDR1 is SGHRS, CDR2 YFSETQ. V shed 0 bases and J 4 bases; nucleotides not matched to a gene: 0. This chain's CDR3 is CASSLGQGATEAFF. As DNA, the CDR3 is TGCGCCAGCAGCTTGGGACAGGGGGCCACTGAAGCTTTCTTT. The whole variable domain, remainder taken from reference TRBV5-1 and TRBJ1-1, is KAGVTQTPRYLIKTRGQQVTLSCSPISGHRSVSWYQQTPGQGLQFLFEYFSETQRNKGNFPGRFSGRQFSNSRSEMNVSTLELGDSALYLCASSLGQGATEAFFGQGTRLTVV.

The gene calls are TRBV7-9 and TRBJ2-3, with 8 bases fitting TRBD2. V lost 5 bases, J lost 1 base, and 8 bases stayed unmatched. Germline loops: CDR1 SEHNR, CDR2 FQNEAQ (reference sequence). The CDR3 has 16 residues. CDR3 sequence reads: CASSPGLADRTDTQYF. CDR3 nucleotide sequence: TGTGCCAGCAGCCCCGGACTAGCAGACCGCACAGATACGCAGTATTTT. Using reference TRBV7-9 and TRBJ2-3 for the parts outside the CDR3, the full variable domain is DTGVSQNPRHKITKRGQNVTFRCDPISEHNRLYWYRQTLGQGPEFLTYFQNEAQLEKSRLLSDRFSAERPKGSFSTLEIQRTEQGDSAMYLCASSPGLADRTDTQYFGPGTRLTVL.

Remarks on this clone: Relative to the germline gene, one junction end is altered; a read error may explain this. The chain is built from TRBV4-1 and TRBJ2-1, with D unclear. The V gene's germline CDR1 is MGHRA and CDR2 YSYEKL. This CDR3 spans 13 amino acids. In DNA, the CDR3 is TGCGCCAGCAGCCCCCGCCCGCTGGCTCTCTCCGTCTTC. Translating gives CASSPRPLALSVF.

The rearrangement uses TRBV7-9 and TRBJ1-2; TRBD1 aligns across 7 bases. CDR1 is SEHNR, CDR2 FQNEAQ, per germline (reference sequence). Trimming removed 5 bases from V and 1 base from J; junction bases left unmatched: 13. The CDR3 runs to 17 residues. The DNA for the CDR3 is TGTGCCAGCAGCGCCGGCCCCCAGGGGGGCCATAACTATGGCTACACCTTC. Amino acids: CASSAGPQGGHNYGYTF. Based on the CDR3 plus reference TRBV7-9 and TRBJ1-2, the full variable domain is DTGVSQNPRHKITKRGQNVTFRCDPISEHNRLYWYRQTLGQGPEFLTYFQNEAQLEKSRLLSDRFSAERPKGSFSTLEIQRTEQGDSAMYLCASSAGPQGGHNYGYTFGSGTRLTVV.

The chain is built from TRBV5-8 and TRBJ1-5; possible D gene TRBD1, 5 bases. The germline V and J ends were trimmed by 0 bases and 6 bases, with 16 bases remaining between them. The CDR3 spans 16 residues. From germline, CDR1 is SGHTS and CDR2 YDEGEE. This chain's CDR3 is CASSLGVGQGSQPQHF. In nucleotides, the CDR3 is TGTGCCAGCAGCTTGGGAGTAGGCCAGGGAAGTCAGCCCCAGCATTTT. Variable domain in full (rest from reference TRBV5-8 and TRBJ1-5): EAGVTQSPTHLIKTRGQQATLRCSPISGHTSVYWYQQALGLGLQFLLWYDEGEERNRGNFPPRFSGRQFPNYSSELNVNALELEDSALYLCASSLGVGQGSQPQHFGDGTRLSIL.

The chain is built from TRBV5-1 and TRBJ2-1, with a tentative D call TRBD2 (5 bases). V was clipped by 0 bases and J by 7 bases, with 14 bases between them. The CDR3 sequence is 15 residues long. Germline V gives CDR1 SGHRS, CDR2 YFSETQ. The DNA of the CDR3 is TGCGCCAGCAGCTTGGATCTAGCTATGGTTAATGAGCAGTTCTTC. Protein: CASSLDLAMVNEQFF.

The rearrangement uses TRBV30 and TRBJ2-1; D is perhaps TRBD2 (6 bases). In germline, CDR1 is GTSNPN, CDR2 SVGIG (reference sequence). V shed 3 bases and J shed 0 bases, with 24 bases lying between them. The CDR3 loop spans 19 amino acids. CDR3 nucleotide sequence: TGTGCCTGGAGCCCCGGAAGGTGGGTCCGGGGGTCCTCCTACAATGAGCAGTTCTTC. Its translation is CAWSPGRWVRGSSYNEQFF.